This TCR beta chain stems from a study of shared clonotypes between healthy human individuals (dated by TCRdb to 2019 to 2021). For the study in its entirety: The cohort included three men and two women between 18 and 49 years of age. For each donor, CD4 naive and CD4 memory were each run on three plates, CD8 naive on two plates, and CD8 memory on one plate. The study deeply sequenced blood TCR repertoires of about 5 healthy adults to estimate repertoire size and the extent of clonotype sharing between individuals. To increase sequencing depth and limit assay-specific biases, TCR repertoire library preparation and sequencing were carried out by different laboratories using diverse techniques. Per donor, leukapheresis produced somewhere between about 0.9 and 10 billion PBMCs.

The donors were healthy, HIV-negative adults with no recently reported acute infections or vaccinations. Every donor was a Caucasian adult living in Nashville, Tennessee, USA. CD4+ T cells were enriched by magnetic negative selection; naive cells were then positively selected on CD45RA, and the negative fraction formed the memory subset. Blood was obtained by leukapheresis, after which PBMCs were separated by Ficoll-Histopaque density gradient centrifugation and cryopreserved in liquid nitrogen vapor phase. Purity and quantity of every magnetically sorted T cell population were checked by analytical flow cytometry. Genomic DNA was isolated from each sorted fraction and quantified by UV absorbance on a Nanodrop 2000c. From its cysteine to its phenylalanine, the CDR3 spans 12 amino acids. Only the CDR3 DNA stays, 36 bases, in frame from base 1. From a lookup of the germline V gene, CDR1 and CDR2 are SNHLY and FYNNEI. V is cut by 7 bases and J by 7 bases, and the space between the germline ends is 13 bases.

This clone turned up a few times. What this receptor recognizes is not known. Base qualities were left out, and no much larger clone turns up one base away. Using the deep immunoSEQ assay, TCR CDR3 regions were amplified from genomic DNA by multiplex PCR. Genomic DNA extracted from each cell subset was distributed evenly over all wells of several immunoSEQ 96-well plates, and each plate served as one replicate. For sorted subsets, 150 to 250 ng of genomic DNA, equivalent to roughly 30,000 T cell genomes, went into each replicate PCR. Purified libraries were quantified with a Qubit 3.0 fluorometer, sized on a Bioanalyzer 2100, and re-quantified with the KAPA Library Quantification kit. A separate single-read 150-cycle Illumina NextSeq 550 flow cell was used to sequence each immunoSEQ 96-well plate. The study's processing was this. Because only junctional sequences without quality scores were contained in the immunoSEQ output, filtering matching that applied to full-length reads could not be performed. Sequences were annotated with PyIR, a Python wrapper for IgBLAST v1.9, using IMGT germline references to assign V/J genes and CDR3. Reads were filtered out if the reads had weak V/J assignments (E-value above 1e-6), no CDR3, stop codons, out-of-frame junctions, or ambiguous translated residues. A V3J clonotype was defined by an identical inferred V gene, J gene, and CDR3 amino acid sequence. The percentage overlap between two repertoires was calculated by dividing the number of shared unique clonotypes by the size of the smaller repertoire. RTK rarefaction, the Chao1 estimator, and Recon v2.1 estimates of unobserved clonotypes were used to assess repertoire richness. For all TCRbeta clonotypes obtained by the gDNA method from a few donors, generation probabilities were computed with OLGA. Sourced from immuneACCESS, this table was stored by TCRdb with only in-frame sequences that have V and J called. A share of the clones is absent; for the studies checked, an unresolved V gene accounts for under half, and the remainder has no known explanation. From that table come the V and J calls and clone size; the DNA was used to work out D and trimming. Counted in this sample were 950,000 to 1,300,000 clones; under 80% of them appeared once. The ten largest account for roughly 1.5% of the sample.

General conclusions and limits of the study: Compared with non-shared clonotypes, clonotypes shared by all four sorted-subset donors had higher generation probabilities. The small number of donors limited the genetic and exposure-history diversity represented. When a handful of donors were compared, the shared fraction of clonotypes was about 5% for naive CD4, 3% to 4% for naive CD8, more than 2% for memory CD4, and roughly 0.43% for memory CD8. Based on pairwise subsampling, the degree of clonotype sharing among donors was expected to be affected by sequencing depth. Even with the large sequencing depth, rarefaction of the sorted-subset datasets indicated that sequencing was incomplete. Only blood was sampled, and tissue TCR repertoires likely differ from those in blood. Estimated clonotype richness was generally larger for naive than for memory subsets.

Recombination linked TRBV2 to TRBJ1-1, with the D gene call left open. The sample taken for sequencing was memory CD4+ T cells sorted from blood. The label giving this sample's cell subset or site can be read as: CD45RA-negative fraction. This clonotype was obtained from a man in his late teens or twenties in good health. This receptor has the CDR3 CASKGGPFEAFF. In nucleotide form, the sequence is TGTGCCAGCAAGGGAGGGCCCTTTGAAGCTTTCTTT.